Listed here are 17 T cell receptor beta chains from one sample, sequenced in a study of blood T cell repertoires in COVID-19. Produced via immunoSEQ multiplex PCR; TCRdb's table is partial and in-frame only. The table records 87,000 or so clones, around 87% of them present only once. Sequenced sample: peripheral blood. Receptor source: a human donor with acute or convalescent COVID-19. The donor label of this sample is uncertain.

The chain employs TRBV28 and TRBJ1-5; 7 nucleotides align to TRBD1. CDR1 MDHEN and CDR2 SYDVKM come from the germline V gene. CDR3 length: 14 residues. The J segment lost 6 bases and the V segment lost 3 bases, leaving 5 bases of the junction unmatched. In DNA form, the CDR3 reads TGTGCCAGCAGTTTTCGACAGGGCGGTCAGCCCCAGCATTTT. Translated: CASSFRQGGQPQHF.

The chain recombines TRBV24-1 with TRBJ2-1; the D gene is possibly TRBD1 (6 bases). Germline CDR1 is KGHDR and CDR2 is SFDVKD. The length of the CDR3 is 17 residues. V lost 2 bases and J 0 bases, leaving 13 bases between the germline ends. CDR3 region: CATSDSHRDTSYNEQFF. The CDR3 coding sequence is TGTGCCACCAGTGATTCCCACCGGGACACCTCCTACAATGAGCAGTTCTTC.

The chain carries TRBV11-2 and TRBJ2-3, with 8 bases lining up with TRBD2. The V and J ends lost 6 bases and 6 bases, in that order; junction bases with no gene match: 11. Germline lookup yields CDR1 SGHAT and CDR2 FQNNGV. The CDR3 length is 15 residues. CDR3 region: CASSLRGALTDTQYF. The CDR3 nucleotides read TGTGCCAGCAGTTTGCGGGGGGCTCTCACGGATACGCAGTATTTT. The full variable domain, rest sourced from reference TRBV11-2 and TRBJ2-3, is EAGVAQSPRYKIIEKRQSVAFWCNPISGHATLYWYQQILGQGPKLLIQFQNNGVVDDSQLPKDRFSAERLKGVDSTLKIQPAKLEDSAVYLCASSLRGALTDTQYFGPGTRLTVL.

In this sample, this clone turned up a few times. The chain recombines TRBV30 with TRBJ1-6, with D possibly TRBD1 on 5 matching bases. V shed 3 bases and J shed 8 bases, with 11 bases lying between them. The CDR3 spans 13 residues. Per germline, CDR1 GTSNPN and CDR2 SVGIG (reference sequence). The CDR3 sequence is CAWRGRDYSPLHF. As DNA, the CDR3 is TGTGCCTGGAGGGGCAGGGATTATTCACCCCTCCACTTT.

The CDR3 protein is CASSRYGNTEAFF. The CDR3 region has the DNA TGTGCCAGCAGCCGATACGGGAACACTGAAGCTTTCTTT. The rearrangement joins TRBV2 to TRBJ1-1; D is unclear. The germline CDR1 and CDR2 sequences are SNHLY and FYNNEI. The CDR3 runs 13 residues. Trimming stripped 6 bases from V and 1 base from J, with 9 bases between.

The DNA of the CDR3 is TGCGCCAGCAGCTTGTGGGCAGCCCTTAGCTCCTACGAGCAGTACTTC. This codes for CASSLWAALSSYEQYF. The chain employs TRBV5-1 and TRBJ2-7, with unresolved D. V was cut by 1 base and J by 0 bases, with 14 bases left in between. The CDR3 extends over 16 amino acids. CDR1 is SGHRS and CDR2 is YFSETQ in the germline V gene.

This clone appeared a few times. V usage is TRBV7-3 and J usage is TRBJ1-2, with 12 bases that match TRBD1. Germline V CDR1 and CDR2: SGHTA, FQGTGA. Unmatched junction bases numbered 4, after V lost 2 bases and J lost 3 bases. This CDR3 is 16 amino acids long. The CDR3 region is CASSLGTGGAYYGYTF. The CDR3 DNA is TGTGCCAGCAGCTTAGGGACAGGGGGCGCTTACTATGGCTACACCTTC.

The CDR3 bases are TGTGCCAGCAGCGCCCACCGACAGCCTACTTCGAACACCGGGGAGCTGTTTTTT. This codes for CASSAHRQPTSNTGELFF. The chain employs TRBV9 and TRBJ2-2, with D possibly being TRBD1 (5 bases). Trimming removed 3 bases at V and 0 bases at J, with 18 bases between. In germline, CDR1 is SGDLS, CDR2 YYNGEE. The CDR3 loop spans 18 amino acids.

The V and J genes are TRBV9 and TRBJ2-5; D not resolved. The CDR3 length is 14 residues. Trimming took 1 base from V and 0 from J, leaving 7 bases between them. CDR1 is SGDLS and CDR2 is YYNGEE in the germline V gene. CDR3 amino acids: CASSVWANQETQYF. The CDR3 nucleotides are TGTGCCAGCAGCGTATGGGCGAACCAAGAGACCCAGTACTTC.

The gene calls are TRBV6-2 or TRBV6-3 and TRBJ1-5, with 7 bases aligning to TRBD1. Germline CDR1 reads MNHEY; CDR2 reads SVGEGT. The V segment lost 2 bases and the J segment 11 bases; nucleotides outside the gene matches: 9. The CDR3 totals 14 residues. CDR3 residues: CASSYRTGQLTQHF. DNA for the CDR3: TGTGCCAGCAGTTACCGGACAGGCCAATTGACCCAGCATTTT.

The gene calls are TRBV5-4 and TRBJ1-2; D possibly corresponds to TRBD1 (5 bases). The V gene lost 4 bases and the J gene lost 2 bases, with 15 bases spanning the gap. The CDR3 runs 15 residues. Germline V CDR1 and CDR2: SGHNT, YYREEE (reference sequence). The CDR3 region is CASSINQGFNYGYTF. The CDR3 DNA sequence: TGTGCCAGCAGCATAAATCAGGGTTTCAACTATGGCTACACCTTC.

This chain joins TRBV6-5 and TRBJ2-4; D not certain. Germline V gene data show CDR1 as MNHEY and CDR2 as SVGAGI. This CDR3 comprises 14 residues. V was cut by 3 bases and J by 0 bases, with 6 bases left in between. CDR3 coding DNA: TGTGCCAGCAGTTATGGGCTAGCCAAAAACATTCAGTACTTC. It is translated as CASSYGLAKNIQYF.

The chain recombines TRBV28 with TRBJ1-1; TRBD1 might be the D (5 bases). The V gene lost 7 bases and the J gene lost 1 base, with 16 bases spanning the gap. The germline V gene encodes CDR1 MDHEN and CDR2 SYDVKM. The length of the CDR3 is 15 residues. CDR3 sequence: CASTLGGNKNTEAFF. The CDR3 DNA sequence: TGTGCCAGCACCCTCGGGGGTAATAAGAACACTGAAGCTTTCTTT. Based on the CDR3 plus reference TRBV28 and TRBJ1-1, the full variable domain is DVKVTQSSRYLVKRTGEKVFLECVQDMDHENMFWYRQDPGLGLRLIYFSYDVKMKEKGDIPEGYSVSREKKERFSLILESASTNQTSMYLCASTLGGNKNTEAFFGQGTRLTVV.

CDR3 nucleotide sequence: TGTGCCAGCAGTGCACAGGGGTTAGAGACCCAGTACTTC. It is translated as CASSAQGLETQYF. The rearrangement uses TRBV6-2 or TRBV6-3 and TRBJ2-5; 7 bases are a match to TRBD1. CDR3 length: 13 amino acids. V shed 5 bases, J shed 4 bases, and the junction held 4 bases outside the gene matches. Germline V gives CDR1 MNHEY, CDR2 SVGEGT.

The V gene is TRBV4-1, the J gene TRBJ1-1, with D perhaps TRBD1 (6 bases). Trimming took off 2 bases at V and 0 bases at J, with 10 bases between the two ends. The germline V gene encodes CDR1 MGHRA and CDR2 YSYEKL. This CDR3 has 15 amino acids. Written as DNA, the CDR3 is TGCGCCAGCAGCCAAATGACAGGAATGAACACTGAAGCTTTCTTT. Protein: CASSQMTGMNTEAFF.

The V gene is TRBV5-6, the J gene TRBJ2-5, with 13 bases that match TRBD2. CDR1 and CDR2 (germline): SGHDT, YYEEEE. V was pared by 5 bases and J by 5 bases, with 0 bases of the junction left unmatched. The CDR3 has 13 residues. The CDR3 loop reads CASRGLAGETQYF. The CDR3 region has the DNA TGTGCCAGCAGGGGACTAGCGGGGGAGACCCAGTACTTC.

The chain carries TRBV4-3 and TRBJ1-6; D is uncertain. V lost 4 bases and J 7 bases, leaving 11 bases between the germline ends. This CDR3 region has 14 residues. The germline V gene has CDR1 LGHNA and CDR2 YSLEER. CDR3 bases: TGCGCCAGCAGCCGAGACCAGGAAAATTCACCCCTCCACTTT. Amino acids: CASSRDQENSPLHF.